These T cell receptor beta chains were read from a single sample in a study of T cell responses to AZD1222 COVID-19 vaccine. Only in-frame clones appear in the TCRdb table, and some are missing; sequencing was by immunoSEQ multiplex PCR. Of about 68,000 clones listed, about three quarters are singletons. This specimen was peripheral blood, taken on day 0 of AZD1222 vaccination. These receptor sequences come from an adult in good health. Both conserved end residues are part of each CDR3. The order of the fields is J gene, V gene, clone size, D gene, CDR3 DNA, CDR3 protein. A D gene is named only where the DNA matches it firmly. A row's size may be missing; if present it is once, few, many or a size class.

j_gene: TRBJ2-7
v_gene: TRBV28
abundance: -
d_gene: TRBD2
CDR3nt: TGTGCCAGCAGTTTATCCGTCGGCGGGGGCTACGAGCAGTACTTC
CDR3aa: CASSLSVGGGYEQYF

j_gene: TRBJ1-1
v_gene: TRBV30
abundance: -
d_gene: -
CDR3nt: TGTGCCCTACAGGGAGATTTTCGGCCGAACACTGAAGCTTTCTTT
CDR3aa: CALQGDFRPNTEAFF

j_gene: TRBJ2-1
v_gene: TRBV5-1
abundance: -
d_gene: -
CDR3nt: TGCGCCAGCAGCTTGGGACAGGTTTACAATGAGCAGTTCTTC
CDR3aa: CASSLGQVYNEQFF

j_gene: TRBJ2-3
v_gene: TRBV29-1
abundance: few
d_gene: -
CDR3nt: TGCAGCGTTGGGGGACTTCCGAGGGATTTTAGCACAGATACGCAGTATTTT
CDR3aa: CSVGGLPRDFSTDTQYF

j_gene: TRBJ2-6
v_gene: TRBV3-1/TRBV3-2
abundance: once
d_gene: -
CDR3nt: TGTGCCAGCAGCCCCGGACACCTTGGTACTGGGGCCAACGTCCTGACTTTC
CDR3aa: CASSPGHLGTGANVLTF

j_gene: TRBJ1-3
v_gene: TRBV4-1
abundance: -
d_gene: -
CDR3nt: TGCGCCAGCAGCCAGGGCCAAGTAAACAGCGGAAACACCATATATTTT
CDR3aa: CASSQGQVNSGNTIYF

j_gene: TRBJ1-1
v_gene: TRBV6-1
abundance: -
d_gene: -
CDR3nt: TGTGCCAGCAGTGAATTAATCGCTTTCTTT
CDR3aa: CASSELIAFF

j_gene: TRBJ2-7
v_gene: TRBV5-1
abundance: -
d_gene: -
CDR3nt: TGCGCCAGCAGCTTGGGCGGGGGCGAGTACGAGCAGTACTTC
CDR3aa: CASSLGGGEYEQYF

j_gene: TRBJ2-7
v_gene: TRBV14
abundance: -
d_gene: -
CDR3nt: TGTGCCAGCAGGGGCTTAGGAGATGGCGAGCAGTACTTC
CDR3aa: CASRGLGDGEQYF

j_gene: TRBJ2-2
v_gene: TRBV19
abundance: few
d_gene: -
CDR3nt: TGTGCCAGTAGTACAAACACGAACACCGGGGAGCTGTTTTTT
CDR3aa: CASSTNTNTGELFF

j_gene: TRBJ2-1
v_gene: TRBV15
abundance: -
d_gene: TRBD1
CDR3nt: TGTGCCACCAGCAGAGTAGGGACAGGGTGGAATGAGCAGTTCTTC
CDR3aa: CATSRVGTGWNEQFF

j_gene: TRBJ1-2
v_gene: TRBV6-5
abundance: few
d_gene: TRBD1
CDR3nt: TGTGCCAGCAGTCTGGGACAGAACTATGGCTACACCTTC
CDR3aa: CASSLGQNYGYTF

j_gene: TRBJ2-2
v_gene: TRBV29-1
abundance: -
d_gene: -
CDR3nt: TGCAGCGTTGAAGATCCCAAAAGAACCGGGGAGCTGTTTTTT
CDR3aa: CSVEDPKRTGELFF

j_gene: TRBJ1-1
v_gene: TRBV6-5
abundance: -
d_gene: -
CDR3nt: TGTGCCAGCAGCCCCTACACCAACACTGAAGCTTTCTTT
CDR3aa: CASSPYTNTEAFF

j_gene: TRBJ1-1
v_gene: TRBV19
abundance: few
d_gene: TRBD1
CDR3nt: TGTGCCAGTAGTGTTCGGACAGGTGGTACTGAAGCTTTCTTT
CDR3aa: CASSVRTGGTEAFF